Given below is one T cell receptor (beta chain) in context. Its matching antigen is unknown. These data belong to a study of blood T cells in healthy people across ages. Study conclusions and caveats: Using unsorted PBMCs precluded a conclusive naive versus antigen-experienced comparison.

Ranging in age from about 6 to 95, the donors were healthy Caucasian individuals from Russia. Primed by a sample-barcoded 5' primer and a J-beta primer mix, a second PCR proceeded for about 6 to 12 cycles. The authors tagged each cDNA molecule using a template-switch adaptor with 12 random nucleotides. There were at least 3 million CDR3-containing paired-end reads obtained from each sample. TCRdb re-analysed the 5' RACE reads in MiXCR, keeping a single row per CDR3 protein. The sample lists around 500,000 distinct CDR3 sequences; less than 60% were seen once. This CDR3 has 14 residues. CDR1 is MNHEY and CDR2 is SVGAGI in the germline V gene. V gave up 6 bases and J gave up 0 bases, with 11 bases separating them.

The chain uses TRBV6-5 and TRBJ2-5; D is uncertain. The sequenced sample was blood. The TCR comes from a man older than 75 in good health. Here the CDR3 DNA reads TGTGCCAGCAGACGAACGCGCTACCAAGAGACCCAGTACTTC. Translated: CASRRTRYQETQYF.